The rows below give T cell receptor beta chains drawn from one sample of a study of shared clonotypes between healthy human individuals. TCRdb's table, derived via immunoSEQ multiplex PCR, lists solely in-frame clones and lacks some. The top ten clones hold 0.13% to 0.15% of a sample with 2,500,000 or so clones, roughly nine tenths of them seen once. Sequenced material: naive CD4+ T cells sorted from blood. The origin of the receptors is a man aged 18-30 years in good health. Each CDR3 is given with its conserved first and last residue. The order of the fields is CDR3 protein, CDR3 DNA, D gene, J gene, V gene, clone size. A D gene is named only where the DNA matches it firmly. Clone size is not always given. Where it is, it says once, few, many or a class for expanded clones.

CDR3: CASSSQGGFYGYTF; DNA: TGTGCCAGCAGTTCTCAAGGGGGTTTCTATGGCTACACCTTC; D: NA; J: TRBJ1-2; V: TRBV6-5; size: NA
CDR3: CATRGSSYEQYF; DNA: TGCGCCACTCGGGGCAGTTCCTACGAGCAGTACTTC; D: NA; J: TRBJ2-7; V: TRBV5-1; size: NA
CDR3: CASSLMIGAEETQYF; DNA: TGTGCCAGCAGTTTGATGATTGGGGCGGAAGAGACCCAGTACTTC; D: NA; J: TRBJ2-5; V: TRBV5-6; size: NA
CDR3: CASSEAAINQPQHF; DNA: TGTGCCAGCAGTGAAGCGGCAATCAATCAGCCCCAGCATTTT; D: NA; J: TRBJ1-5; V: TRBV2; size: NA
CDR3: CASRTTDFPGETQYF; DNA: TGTGCCAGCAGGACTACGGACTTTCCCGGGGAGACCCAGTACTTC; D: NA; J: TRBJ2-5; V: TRBV2; size: NA
CDR3: CASSIAGGLKETQYF; DNA: TGTGCCAGCAGCATAGCGGGAGGTTTAAAGGAGACCCAGTACTTC; D: TRBD2; J: TRBJ2-5; V: TRBV5-8; size: NA
CDR3: CASSVAGRLGRNEQFF; DNA: TGTGCCAGCAGTGTCGCAGGGCGACTAGGTCGGAATGAGCAGTTCTTC; D: NA; J: TRBJ2-1; V: TRBV6-1; size: NA
CDR3: CASSQEGGYGYTF; DNA: TGCGCCAGCAGCCAAGAGGGGGGGTATGGCTACACCTTC; D: NA; J: TRBJ1-2; V: TRBV4-1; size: NA
CDR3: CASSTRDLYNSPLHF; DNA: TGTGCCAGCAGTACCCGGGACCTTTATAATTCACCCCTCCACTTT; D: NA; J: TRBJ1-6; V: TRBV6-5; size: NA
CDR3: CASSFQGLRTDTQYF; DNA: TGCGCCAGCAGCTTTCAGGGGCTACGCACAGATACGCAGTATTTT; D: NA; J: TRBJ2-3; V: TRBV5-1; size: NA
CDR3: CASISGGRSYNEQFF; DNA: TGTGCCAGCATTAGCGGGGGGCGCTCCTACAATGAGCAGTTCTTC; D: TRBD2; J: TRBJ2-1; V: TRBV6-6; size: NA
CDR3: CASSQPQGGNNSPLHF; DNA: TGCGCCAGCAGCCAACCACAGGGGGGGAATAATTCACCCCTCCACTTT; D: TRBD1; J: TRBJ1-6; V: TRBV4-1; size: once
CDR3: CASSSQSLASYEQYF; DNA: TGTGCCAGCAGTTCGCAGAGTTTAGCCTCCTACGAGCAGTACTTC; D: NA; J: TRBJ2-7; V: TRBV5-5; size: NA
CDR3: CASSLKDSWTMNTGELFF; DNA: TGCGCCAGCAGCTTGAAGGATTCCTGGACAATGAACACCGGGGAGCTGTTTTTT; D: NA; J: TRBJ2-2; V: TRBV5-1; size: NA
CDR3: CASSSGLAGSNEQFF; DNA: TGCGCCAGCAGCTCGGGACTAGCGGGGAGCAATGAGCAGTTCTTC; D: TRBD2; J: TRBJ2-1; V: TRBV5-1; size: NA
CDR3: CASIRRVSGPDTQYF; DNA: TGTGCCAGCATCCGCCGGGTCTCGGGGCCGGATACGCAGTATTTT; D: NA; J: TRBJ2-3; V: TRBV28; size: NA
CDR3: CAWKALRNYEQYF; DNA: TGTGCCTGGAAAGCCCTGAGGAACTACGAGCAGTACTTC; D: NA; J: TRBJ2-7; V: TRBV30; size: once
CDR3: CASSLVSATGNEQFF; DNA: TGTGCCAGCAGCTTAGTCTCGGCGACTGGGAATGAGCAGTTCTTC; D: NA; J: TRBJ2-1; V: TRBV7-9; size: NA
CDR3: CASREDGNYGYTF; DNA: TGTGCCAGCAGAGAGGACGGTAACTATGGCTACACCTTC; D: NA; J: TRBJ1-2; V: TRBV2; size: NA
CDR3: CASSPTTRVLYTGELFF; DNA: TGTGCCAGCTCACCTACTACGCGCGTGCTTTACACCGGGGAGCTGTTTTTT; D: NA; J: TRBJ2-2; V: TRBV18; size: NA
CDR3: CASSTTRGQGQETQYF; DNA: TGTGCCAGCAGCACTACCCGCGGACAGGGCCAAGAGACCCAGTACTTC; D: NA; J: TRBJ2-5; V: TRBV21-1; size: NA
CDR3: CASTSHRTGRLGEQYF; DNA: TGTGCCAGCACCTCACACCGAACAGGACGTCTAGGTGAGCAGTACTTC; D: NA; J: TRBJ2-7; V: TRBV27; size: NA
CDR3: CAWRGTSSYEQYF; DNA: TGTGCCTGGAGGGGCACGAGCTCCTACGAGCAGTACTTC; D: NA; J: TRBJ2-7; V: TRBV30; size: NA
CDR3: CASSPGQGVGYTF; DNA: TGTGCCAGCTCACCGGGACAGGGGGTTGGCTACACCTTC; D: TRBD1; J: TRBJ1-2; V: TRBV18; size: NA